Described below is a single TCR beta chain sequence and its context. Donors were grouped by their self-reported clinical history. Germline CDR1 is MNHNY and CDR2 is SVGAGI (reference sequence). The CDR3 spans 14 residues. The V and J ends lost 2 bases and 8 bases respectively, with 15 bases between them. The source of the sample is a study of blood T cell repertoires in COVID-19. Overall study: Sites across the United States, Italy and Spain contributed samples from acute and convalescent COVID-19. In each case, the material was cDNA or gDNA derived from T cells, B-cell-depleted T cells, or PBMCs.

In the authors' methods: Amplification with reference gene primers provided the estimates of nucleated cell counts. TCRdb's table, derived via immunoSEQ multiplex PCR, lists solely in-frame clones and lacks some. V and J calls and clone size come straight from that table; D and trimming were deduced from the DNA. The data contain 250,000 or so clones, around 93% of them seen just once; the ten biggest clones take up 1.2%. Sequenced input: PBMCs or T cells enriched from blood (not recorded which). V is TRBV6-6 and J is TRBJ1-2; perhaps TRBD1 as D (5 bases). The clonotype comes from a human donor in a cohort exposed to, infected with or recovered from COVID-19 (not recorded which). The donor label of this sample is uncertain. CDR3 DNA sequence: TGTGCCAGCAGTTACCAGGGTTCGCCGGAGGGCTACACCTTC. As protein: CASSYQGSPEGYTF.